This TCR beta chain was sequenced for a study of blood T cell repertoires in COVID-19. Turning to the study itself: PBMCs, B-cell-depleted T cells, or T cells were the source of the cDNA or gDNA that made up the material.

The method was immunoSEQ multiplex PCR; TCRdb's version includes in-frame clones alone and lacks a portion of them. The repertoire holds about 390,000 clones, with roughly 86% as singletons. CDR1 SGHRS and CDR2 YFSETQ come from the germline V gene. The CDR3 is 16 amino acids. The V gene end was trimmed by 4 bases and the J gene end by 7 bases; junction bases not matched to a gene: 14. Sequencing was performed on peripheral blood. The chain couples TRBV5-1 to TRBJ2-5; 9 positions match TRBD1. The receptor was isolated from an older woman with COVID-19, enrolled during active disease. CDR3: CASSVGQGEGQGTQYF. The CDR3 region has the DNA TGCGCCAGCAGCGTGGGACAGGGCGAAGGGCAGGGGACCCAGTACTTC.